This entry lists 29 T cell receptor beta chains sequenced from one sample in a study of post-analysis software for immune sequencing data. The study, taken as a whole, reports: Comparison of patients with controls showed a handful of TRBV segments more frequent in patients, TRBV5-6, TRBV5-1 and TRBV20-1 among them.

Unique molecular identifiers were carried by the TCR beta cDNA libraries. TCRdb processed the PCR reads anew with MiXCR; each CDR3 protein has one entry. This sample carries some 800,000 distinct CDR3 sequences, about half of them seen once, and the ten largest clones take roughly 5.2%. What these receptors recognize is not known. Sequencing was performed on blood. The receptor set was obtained from a girl aged 10 to 17 with multiple sclerosis.

This clonotype was observed a handful of times. V and J are TRBV20-1 and TRBJ2-4, with D tentatively TRBD2 (6 bases). This CDR3 comprises 13 residues. Trimming pared 3 bases from V and 2 bases from J, leaving 8 bases between. Germline CDR1 DFQATT, CDR2 SNEGSKA (reference sequence). CDR3 protein: CSAREGSKNIQYF. As DNA, the CDR3 is TGCAGTGCTAGGGAGGGATCCAAAAACATTCAGTACTTC.

Only a few counts were recorded for this clonotype. V is TRBV3-1 and J is TRBJ2-5, with D perhaps TRBD2 (5 bases). The CDR3 is made up of 16 amino acids. V was trimmed by 4 bases and J by 11 bases, leaving 26 bases between them. Germline values: CDR1 LGHDT, CDR2 YNNKEL (reference sequence). DNA for the CDR3: TGTGCCAGCAGCCCGGGTAAGGTGTCAAGAATTGGGGAGCAGTACTTC. Its protein is CASSPGKVSRIGEQYF.

The chain has TRBV12-3 or TRBV12-4 and TRBJ2-7; D is possibly TRBD2 (5 bases). The germline V and J ends were trimmed by 5 bases and 0 bases, with 11 bases remaining between them. The CDR3 length is 14 residues. The CDR3 is CASSTTTFSYEQYF. CDR3 sequence (DNA): TGTGCCAGCAGTACGACTACATTCTCCTACGAGCAGTACTTC.

The chain is built from TRBV20-1 and TRBJ2-7; 8 bases match TRBD2. This CDR3 has 16 residues. Germline CDR1 reads DFQATT; CDR2 reads SNEGSKA (reference sequence). V was pared by 6 bases and J by 1 base, with 14 bases of the junction left unmatched. This chain's CDR3 is CSAQGPAGVGSYEQYF. The CDR3 DNA sequence: TGCAGTGCGCAGGGACCAGCGGGAGTTGGTTCCTACGAGCAGTACTTC.

V and J are TRBV27 and TRBJ1-1; D not resolved. This CDR3 contains 16 residues. The V gene's germline CDR1 is MNHEY and CDR2 SMNVEV (reference sequence). The germline V and J ends were trimmed by 4 bases and 0 bases, with 15 bases remaining between them. The CDR3 nucleotides read TGTGCCAGCAGTTGGACGAGAGGGTCGGTGAACACTGAAGCTTTCTTT. It encodes CASSWTRGSVNTEAFF.

This clonotype was seen only a few times. This rearrangement joins TRBV4-3 to TRBJ2-1; D is ambiguous. V lost 2 bases to trimming and J lost 3 bases, with 11 bases between them. Germline V gene lookup returns CDR1 LGHNA and CDR2 YSLEER. The CDR3 spans 15 residues. CDR3 sequence: CASSQWWGNYNEQFF. The DNA for the CDR3 is TGCGCCAGCAGCCAATGGTGGGGAAACTACAATGAGCAGTTCTTC.

The rearrangement uses TRBV20-1 and TRBJ1-2; TRBD1 matches at 7 bases. CDR1 and CDR2 from the germline V gene are DFQATT and SNEGSKA (reference sequence). This CDR3 contains 18 residues. The J segment lost 5 bases and the V segment lost 0 bases, leaving 18 bases of the junction unmatched. The CDR3 nucleotides read TGCAGTGCTAGAGATCCGACGGGACAGTTTGGTGTGGGGTATGGCTACACCTTC. This encodes CSARDPTGQFGVGYGYTF.

The rearrangement joins TRBV7-3 to TRBJ2-3; TRBD1 might be the D (5 bases). Per the germline V gene, CDR1 is SGHTA and CDR2 is FQGTGA. The CDR3 is 15 residues long. Trimming removed 1 base at V and 3 bases at J, with 11 bases between. The CDR3 DNA reads as TGTGCCAGCAGCTTAAGCGGACACGGGACAGATACGCAGTATTTT. This gives the protein CASSLSGHGTDTQYF.

This clonotype was counted between two and nine times. This chain uses TRBV10-3 with TRBJ2-3; D is perhaps TRBD2 (5 bases). CDR3 size: 11 residues. Per the germline V gene, CDR1 is ENHRY and CDR2 is SYGVKD. V lost 8 bases and J lost 7, with 10 bases in between. CDR3 in DNA: TGTGCCATCCGCGGGCCCAATACGCAGTATTTT. As protein: CAIRGPNTQYF.

This clonotype was seen a few times. The gene calls are TRBV5-5 and TRBJ2-5; D ambiguous. The CDR3 spans 16 residues. The V and J ends lost 3 bases and 5 bases respectively, with 20 bases between them. Germline CDR1 and CDR2: SGHKS and YYEKEE (reference sequence). This CDR3 reads CASSSSGLVLSETQYF. CDR3 nucleotide sequence: TGTGCCAGCAGCTCCTCCGGCCTAGTTCTGTCCGAGACCCAGTACTTC.

This clonotype occurred a few times. The chain employs TRBV5-1 and TRBJ2-7; 9 nucleotides agree with TRBD2. Trimming removed 7 bases from V and 7 bases from J; junction bases left unmatched: 12. The CDR3 is 14 residues long. CDR1 is SGHRS and CDR2 is YFSETQ in the germline V gene. CDR3 coding DNA: TGCGCCAGCTCGTCGGGACTAGCCCCCCCTGAGCAGTACTTC. Its protein product is CASSSGLAPPEQYF.

This clonotype was seen a few times. This chain joins TRBV27 and TRBJ2-5; TRBD2 agrees at 10 bases. The J call may be in error: the DNA end matches TRBJ2-7 better. CDR1 and CDR2 from the germline V gene are MNHEY and SMNVEV (reference sequence). The CDR3 is made up of 16 amino acids. CDR3 protein: CASSFREGLANYEQYF. For the CDR3, the DNA is TGTGCCAGCAGTTTTCGGGAGGGACTAGCGAATTACGAGCAGTACTTC.

This chain connects TRBV27 to TRBJ2-7, with D hard to call. The CDR3 covers 15 residues. V was cut by 2 bases and J by 4 bases, with 15 bases left in between. Germline loops: CDR1 MNHEY, CDR2 SMNVEV (reference sequence). The CDR3 DNA reads TGTGCCAGCAGTTTAAGGTACAGCGCAGAATACGAGCAGTACTTC. Translated: CASSLRYSAEYEQYF.

The genes are TRBV9 and TRBJ2-3, with D uncertain. There are 14 residues in the CDR3. Germline V gives CDR1 SGDLS, CDR2 YYNGEE. With 1 base removed from V and 1 base from J, the gap between germline ends came to 7 bases. CDR3 residues: CASSVRLGTDTQYF. CDR3 coding DNA: TGTGCCAGCAGCGTAAGACTCGGCACAGATACGCAGTATTTT.

The V call is TRBV4-3, the J call TRBJ2-1; D is uncertain. Trimming left V 2 bases short and J 0 bases short, with 11 bases between. CDR1 and CDR2 from the germline V gene are LGHNA and YSLEER. CDR3 size: 16 residues. CDR3 loop: CASSQNSGLSYNEQFF. For the CDR3, the DNA is TGCGCCAGCAGCCAAAATTCGGGCCTCTCCTACAATGAGCAGTTCTTC.

As concerns this clonotype: The junction does not match germline at one end; this may be a read error. This chain connects TRBV7-2 to TRBJ1-2; D gene unclear. Germline assignment: CDR1 SGHTA and CDR2 FQGNSA. The CDR3 covers 9 residues. CDR3 loop: CASPYGCTF. For the CDR3, the DNA is TGTGCCAGCCCGTATGGCTGCACCTTC.

V usage is TRBV12-3 or TRBV12-4 and J usage is TRBJ2-1; D tentatively reads TRBD1 or TRBD2 (6 bases each). V was shortened by 4 bases and J by 0 bases, with 25 bases between the two germline ends. CDR3 length: 20 amino acids. The CDR3 coding sequence is TGTGCCAGCAGTTCCGTAGGGACCGTTAGGGGGAGGTCCTCCTACAATGAGCAGTTCTTC. Translation gives CASSSVGTVRGRSSYNEQFF.

The V and J genes are TRBV20-1 and TRBJ2-5; 10 positions match TRBD2. CDR3 size: 15 residues. Germline V gives CDR1 DFQATT, CDR2 SNEGSKA (reference sequence). The V and J ends lost 2 bases and 4 bases, in that order; junction bases with no gene match: 7. CDR3 residues: CSARPLAGVGETQYF. CDR3 nucleotides: TGCAGTGCTAGACCCCTAGCGGGAGTTGGAGAGACCCAGTACTTC.

The chain carries TRBV27 and TRBJ2-4; D assignment may be TRBD1 or TRBD2 (6 bases each). This CDR3 region has 18 residues. V lost 6 bases and J lost 0, with 21 bases in between. Germline values: CDR1 MNHEY, CDR2 SMNVEV (reference sequence). The CDR3: CASSPGTKGGLAKNIQYF. DNA of the CDR3: TGTGCCAGCAGCCCCGGGACGAAGGGGGGACTAGCCAAAAACATTCAGTACTTC.

Turning to this clonotype: One end of the junction is discordant with germline, which a read error may explain. The V and J genes are TRBV7-2 and TRBJ2-1, with D tentatively TRBD2 (5 bases). The CDR3 sequence is 16 residues long. Germline lookup yields CDR1 SGHTA and CDR2 FQGNSA. The CDR3 DNA reads as TGTGTCAGCAGCTTACACCGAGCTAGCCTGTACGATGAGCAGTTCTTC. Its translation is CVSSLHRASLYDEQFF. The entire variable domain, with the rest obtained from reference TRBV7-2 and TRBJ2-1, is as follows: GAGVSQSPSNKVTEKGKDVELRCDPISGHTALYWYRQSLGQGLEFLIYFQGNSAPDKSGLPSDRFSAERTGGSVSTLTIQRTQQEDSAVYLCVSSLHRASLYDEQFFGPGTRLTVL.

The chain has TRBV4-2 and TRBJ1-2; D gene unclear. The germline V and J ends were trimmed by 0 bases and 4 bases, with 12 bases remaining between them. CDR3 length: 15 amino acids. The germline V gene has CDR1 LGHNA and CDR2 YNFKEQ. CDR3 sequence: CASSQDEAGVYGYTF. The CDR3 DNA reads TGTGCCAGCAGCCAAGATGAAGCCGGGGTCTATGGCTACACCTTC.

The sample holds a few counts of this clonotype. The gene calls are TRBV7-9 and TRBJ1-5, with TRBD1 as a possible D gene (5 bases). Trimming cost V 5 bases and J 2 bases, with 19 bases left between them. This CDR3 region has 17 residues. CDR1 and CDR2 (germline): SEHNR, FQNEAQ (reference sequence). CDR3 sequence reads: CASSPSEGSSGNQPQHF. The CDR3 DNA reads as TGTGCCAGCAGCCCTTCGGAGGGGAGCTCGGGCAATCAGCCCCAGCATTTT.

This chain connects TRBV7-2 to TRBJ2-7; 7 positions agree with TRBD2. The CDR3 runs to 15 residues. Germline CDR1 reads SGHTA; CDR2 reads FQGNSA. The junction had 7 bases not matched to a gene; V was cut back by 2 bases and J by 3 bases. The CDR3 spells CASSLRGRTLYEQYF. CDR3 in DNA: TGTGCCAGCAGCTTACGCGGGAGAACCCTCTACGAGCAGTACTTC.

The V call is TRBV11-2, the J call TRBJ2-3; D tentatively reads TRBD1 or TRBD2 (7 bases each). The CDR3 is 14 residues long. V was cut by 7 bases and J by 6 bases, with 17 bases left in between. Looked up from germline, CDR1 is SGHAT and CDR2 is FQNNGV. The CDR3 bases are TGTGCCAGCACCCAAAGGGAGGGGGCGGATACGCAGTATTTT. This sequence encodes CASTQREGADTQYF.

V gene TRBV20-1 combines with J gene TRBJ2-5, with 14 bases lining up with TRBD2. The length of the CDR3 is 16 residues. Trimming at V came to 4 bases and at J to 5 bases, leaving 9 bases not matched to a gene. Germline V lookup: CDR1 DFQATT, CDR2 SNEGSKA (reference sequence). The CDR3, as DNA: TGCAGTGCTATAGCCCCCGGGACTAGCGGGAGTGAGACCCAGTACTTC. Amino acid sequence: CSAIAPGTSGSETQYF.

The rearrangement joins TRBV12-3 or TRBV12-4 to TRBJ2-7; 8 nucleotides line up with TRBD1. Trimming at V came to 6 bases and at J to 5 bases, leaving 9 bases not matched to a gene. This CDR3 contains 14 residues. This chain's CDR3 is CASSQQGVIHEQYF. The DNA for the CDR3 is TGTGCCAGCAGCCAACAGGGGGTGATTCACGAGCAGTACTTC.

This chain joins TRBV11-2 and TRBJ2-1; D remains ambiguous. V lost 0 bases and J 3 bases, leaving 12 bases between the germline ends. Germline CDR1 reads SGHAT; CDR2 reads FQNNGV. The CDR3 is made up of 16 amino acids. As DNA, the CDR3 is TGTGCCAGCAGCTTAGATAGTAGGAGCTTCTACAATGAGCAGTTCTTC. This sequence encodes CASSLDSRSFYNEQFF.

The chain recombines TRBV28 with TRBJ2-5; tentatively, D is TRBD1 (6 bases). Germline V lookup: CDR1 MDHEN, CDR2 SYDVKM. Trimming pared 5 bases from V and 6 bases from J, leaving 19 bases between. The CDR3 consists of 15 residues. The CDR3 region is CASSDTGRSRKTQYF. DNA of the CDR3: TGTGCCAGCAGTGACACAGGGAGAAGTAGAAAGACCCAGTACTTC. Variable domain in full (rest from reference TRBV28 and TRBJ2-5): DVKVTQSSRYLVKRTGEKVFLECVQDMDHENMFWYRQDPGLGLRLIYFSYDVKMKEKGDIPEGYSVSREKKERFSLILESASTNQTSMYLCASSDTGRSRKTQYFGPGTRLLVL.

V usage is TRBV20-1 and J usage is TRBJ2-1, with D perhaps matching TRBD2 (6 bases). Germline loops: CDR1 DFQATT, CDR2 SNEGSKA (reference sequence). This CDR3 contains 16 residues. The V end was cut by 5 bases, the J end by 0 bases, with 17 bases between. CDR3 region: CSAASALAPSYNEQFF. DNA of the CDR3: TGCAGTGCTGCCTCCGCCCTAGCGCCCTCCTACAATGAGCAGTTCTTC.